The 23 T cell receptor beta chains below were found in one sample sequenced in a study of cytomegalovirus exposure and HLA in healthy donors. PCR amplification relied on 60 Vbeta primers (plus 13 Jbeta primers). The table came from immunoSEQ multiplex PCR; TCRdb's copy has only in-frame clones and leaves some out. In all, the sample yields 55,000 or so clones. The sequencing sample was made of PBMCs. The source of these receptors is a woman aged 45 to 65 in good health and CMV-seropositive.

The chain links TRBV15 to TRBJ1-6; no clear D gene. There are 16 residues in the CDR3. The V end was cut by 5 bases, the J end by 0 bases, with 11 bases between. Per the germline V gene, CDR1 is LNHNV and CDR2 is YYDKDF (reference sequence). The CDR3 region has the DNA TGTGCCACCAGCCCGATCCTAAGCTCCTATAATTCACCCCTCCACTTT. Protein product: CATSPILSSYNSPLHF.

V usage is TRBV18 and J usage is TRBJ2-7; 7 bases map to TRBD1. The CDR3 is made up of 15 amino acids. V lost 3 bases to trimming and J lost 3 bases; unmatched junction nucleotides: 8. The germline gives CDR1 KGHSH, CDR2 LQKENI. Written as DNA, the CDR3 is TGTGCCAGCTCACCCCGGGACAGCCCCGTCTACGAGCAGTACTTC. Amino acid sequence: CASSPRDSPVYEQYF.

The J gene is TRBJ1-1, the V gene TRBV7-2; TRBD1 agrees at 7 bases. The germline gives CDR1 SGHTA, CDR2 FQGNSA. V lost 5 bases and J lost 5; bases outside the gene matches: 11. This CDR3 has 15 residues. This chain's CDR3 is CASSPQGGRATEAFF. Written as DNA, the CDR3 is TGTGCCAGCAGCCCCCAGGGGGGTAGGGCAACTGAAGCTTTCTTT.

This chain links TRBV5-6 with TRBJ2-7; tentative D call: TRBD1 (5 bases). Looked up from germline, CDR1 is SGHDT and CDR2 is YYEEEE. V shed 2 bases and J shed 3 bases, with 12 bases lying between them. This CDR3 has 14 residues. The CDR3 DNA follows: TGTGCCAGCAGCTTCCGGACAACGTACTACGAGCAGTACTTC. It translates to CASSFRTTYYEQYF.

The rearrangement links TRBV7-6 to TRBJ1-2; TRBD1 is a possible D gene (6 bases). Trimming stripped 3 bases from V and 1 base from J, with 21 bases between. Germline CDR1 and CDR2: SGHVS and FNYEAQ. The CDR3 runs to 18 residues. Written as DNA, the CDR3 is TGTGCCAGCAGCTTTCAACGTAGGGGGGCGGGGGATAACTATGGCTACACCTTC. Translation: CASSFQRRGAGDNYGYTF.

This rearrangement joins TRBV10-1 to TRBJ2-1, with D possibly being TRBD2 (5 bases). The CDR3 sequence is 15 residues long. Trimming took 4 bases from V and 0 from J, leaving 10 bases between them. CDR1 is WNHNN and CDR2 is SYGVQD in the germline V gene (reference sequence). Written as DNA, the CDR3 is TGCGCCAGCAGTGTTGGAGCGGCCTCCTACAATGAGCAGTTCTTC. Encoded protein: CASSVGAASYNEQFF.

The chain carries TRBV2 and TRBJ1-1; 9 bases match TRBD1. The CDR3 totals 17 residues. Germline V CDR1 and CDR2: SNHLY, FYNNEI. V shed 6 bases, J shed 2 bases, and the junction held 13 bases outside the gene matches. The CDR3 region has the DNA TGTGCCAGCAGGAATAAAACGAACAGGGGGCAAAACACTGAAGCTTTCTTT. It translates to CASRNKTNRGQNTEAFF.

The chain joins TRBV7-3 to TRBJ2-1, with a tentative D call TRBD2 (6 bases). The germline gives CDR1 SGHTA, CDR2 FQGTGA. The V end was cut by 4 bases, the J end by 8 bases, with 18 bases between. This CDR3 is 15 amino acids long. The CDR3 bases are TGTGCCAGCAGCTCTAGACTAGGGGTCTGGGATGAGCAGTTCTTC. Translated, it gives CASSSRLGVWDEQFF.

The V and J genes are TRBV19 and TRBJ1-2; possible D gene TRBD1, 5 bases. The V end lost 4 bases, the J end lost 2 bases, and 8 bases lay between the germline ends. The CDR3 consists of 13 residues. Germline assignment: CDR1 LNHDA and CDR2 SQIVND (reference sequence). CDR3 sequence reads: CASSRTSNYGYTF. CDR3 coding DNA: TGTGCCAGTAGTAGGACATCCAACTATGGCTACACCTTC.

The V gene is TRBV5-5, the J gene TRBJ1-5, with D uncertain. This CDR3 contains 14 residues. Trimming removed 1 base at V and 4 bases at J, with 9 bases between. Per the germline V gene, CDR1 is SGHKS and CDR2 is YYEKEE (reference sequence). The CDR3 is CASSLNVGNQPQHF. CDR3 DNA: TGTGCCAGCAGCTTGAATGTCGGGAATCAGCCCCAGCATTTT.

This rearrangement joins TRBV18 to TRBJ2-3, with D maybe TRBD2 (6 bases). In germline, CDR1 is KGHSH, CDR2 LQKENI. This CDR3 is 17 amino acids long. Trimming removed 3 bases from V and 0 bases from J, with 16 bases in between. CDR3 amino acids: CASSPVFAGTSTDTQYF. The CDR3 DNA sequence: TGTGCCAGCTCACCGGTTTTTGCGGGAACTAGCACAGATACGCAGTATTTT.

The CDR3 loop reads CASSLRDGYEQYF. CDR3 coding DNA: TGTGCCAGCAGCTTGAGAGATGGCTACGAGCAGTACTTC. The J gene is TRBJ2-7, the V gene TRBV11-3; D ambiguous. The CDR3 extends over 13 amino acids. The germline gives CDR1 SGHNT, CDR2 YENEEA. Trimming left V 3 bases short and J 3 bases short, with 9 bases between.

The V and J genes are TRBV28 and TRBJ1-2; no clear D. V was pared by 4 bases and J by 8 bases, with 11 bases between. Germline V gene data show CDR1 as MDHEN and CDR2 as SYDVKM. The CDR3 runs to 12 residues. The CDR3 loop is CASSSNIYGYTF. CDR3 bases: TGTGCCAGCAGTTCCAATATCTACGGCTACACCTTC.

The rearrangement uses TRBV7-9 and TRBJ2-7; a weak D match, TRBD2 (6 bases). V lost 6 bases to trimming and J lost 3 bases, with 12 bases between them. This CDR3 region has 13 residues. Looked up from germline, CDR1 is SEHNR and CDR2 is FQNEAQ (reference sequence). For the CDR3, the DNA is TGTGCCAGCAGACCATTGGGGGGCTACGAGCAGTACTTC. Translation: CASRPLGGYEQYF. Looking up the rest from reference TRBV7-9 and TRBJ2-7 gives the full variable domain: DTGVSQNPRHKITKRGQNVTFRCDPISEHNRLYWYRQTLGQGPEFLTYFQNEAQLEKSRLLSDRFSAERPKGSFSTLEIQRTEQGDSAMYLCASRPLGGYEQYFGPGTRLTVT.

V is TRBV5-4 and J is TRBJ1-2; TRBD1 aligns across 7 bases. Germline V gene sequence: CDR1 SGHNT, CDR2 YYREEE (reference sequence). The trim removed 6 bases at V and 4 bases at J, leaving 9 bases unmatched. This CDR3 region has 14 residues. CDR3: CASNTQGVGYGYTF. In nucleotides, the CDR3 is TGTGCCAGCAACACCCAGGGGGTGGGCTATGGCTACACCTTC.

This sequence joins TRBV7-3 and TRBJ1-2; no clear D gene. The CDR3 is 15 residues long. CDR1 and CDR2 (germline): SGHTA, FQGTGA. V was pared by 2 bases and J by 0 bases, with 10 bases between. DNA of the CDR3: TGTGCCAGCAGCTTAGGAGGGATAGCTAACTATGGCTACACCTTC. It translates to CASSLGGIANYGYTF.

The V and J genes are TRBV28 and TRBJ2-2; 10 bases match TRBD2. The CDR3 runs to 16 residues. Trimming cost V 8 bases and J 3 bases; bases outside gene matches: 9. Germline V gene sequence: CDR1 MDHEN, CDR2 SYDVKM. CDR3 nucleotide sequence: TGTGCCAGCTGCGAACAGCGGGAGGGCGACACCGGGGAGCTGTTTTTT. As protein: CASCEQREGDTGELFF.

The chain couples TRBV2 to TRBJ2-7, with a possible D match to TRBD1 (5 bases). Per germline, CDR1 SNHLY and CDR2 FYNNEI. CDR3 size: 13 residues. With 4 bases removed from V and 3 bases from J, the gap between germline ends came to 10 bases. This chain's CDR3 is CASSVDSYYEQYF. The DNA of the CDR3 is TGTGCCAGCAGTGTTGACAGTTACTACGAGCAGTACTTC. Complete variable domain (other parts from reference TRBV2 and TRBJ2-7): EPEVTQTPSHQVTQMGQEVILRCVPISNHLYFYWYRQILGQKVEFLVSFYNNEISEKSEIFDDQFSVERPDGSNFTLKIRSTKLEDSAMYFCASSVDSYYEQYFGPGTRLTVT.

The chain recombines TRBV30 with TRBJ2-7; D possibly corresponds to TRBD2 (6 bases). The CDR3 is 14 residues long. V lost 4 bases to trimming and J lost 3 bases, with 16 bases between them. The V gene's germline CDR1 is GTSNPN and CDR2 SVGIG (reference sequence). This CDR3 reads CAWTQAGTHYEQYF. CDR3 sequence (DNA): TGTGCCTGGACCCAGGCCGGGACTCACTACGAGCAGTACTTC.

This CDR3 reads CASKPGEPYNEQFF. The DNA for the CDR3 is TGCGCCAGCAAGCCTGGAGAGCCCTACAATGAGCAGTTCTTC. V usage is TRBV5-1 and J usage is TRBJ2-1; D ambiguous. Trimming removed 6 bases at V and 2 bases at J, with 12 bases between. The CDR3 extends over 14 amino acids. Germline CDR1 SGHRS, CDR2 YFSETQ.

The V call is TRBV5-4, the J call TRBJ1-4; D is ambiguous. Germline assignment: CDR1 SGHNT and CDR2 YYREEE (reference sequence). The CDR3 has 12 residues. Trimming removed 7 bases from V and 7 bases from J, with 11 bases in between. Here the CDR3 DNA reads TGTGCCAGCGCCCCTCGGGGTGAAAAACTGTTTTTT. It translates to CASAPRGEKLFF.

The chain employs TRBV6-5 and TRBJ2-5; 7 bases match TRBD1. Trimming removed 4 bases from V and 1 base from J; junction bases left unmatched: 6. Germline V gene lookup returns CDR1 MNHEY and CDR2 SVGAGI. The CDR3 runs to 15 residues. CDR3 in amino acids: CASSSTGAAQETQYF. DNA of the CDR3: TGTGCCAGCAGTTCAACAGGGGCCGCCCAAGAGACCCAGTACTTC.

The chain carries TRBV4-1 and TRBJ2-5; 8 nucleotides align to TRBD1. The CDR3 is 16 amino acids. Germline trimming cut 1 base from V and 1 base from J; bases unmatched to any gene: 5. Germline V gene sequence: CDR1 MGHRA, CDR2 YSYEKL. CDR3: CASSQGFGQGQETQYF. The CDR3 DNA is TGCGCCAGCAGCCAAGGGTTCGGACAGGGCCAAGAGACCCAGTACTTC.